One sample yielded the 6 T cell receptor beta chains listed below, sequenced in a study of identical twins. TCRdb re-called the 5' RACE reads through MiXCR, storing one row per CDR3 protein. The table records about 720,000 distinct CDR3 sequences, about 20% of them present only once. Another study also made use of these data, one on T cells expressing NK-cell markers.

Specimen: PBMCs. These receptors were obtained from a woman under 30 in good health.

The V call is TRBV9, the J call TRBJ2-5; 12 nucleotides line up with TRBD2. The CDR3 extends over 17 amino acids. Germline lookup yields CDR1 SGDLS and CDR2 YYNGEE. V trimming: 3 bases; J trimming: 5 bases; junction bases outside the gene matches: 11. The CDR3 protein is CASSGSSGRGSRETQYF. DNA of the CDR3: TGTGCCAGCAGCGGATCTAGCGGGAGGGGATCTAGGGAGACCCAGTACTTC.

A word on this clonotype: The junction departs from germline at one end; a sequencing error may be responsible. This rearrangement joins TRBV12-3 or TRBV12-4 to TRBJ2-7; weak D call: TRBD2 (6 bases). The CDR3 totals 12 residues. The chain's CDR3 is CASMGGSYEQHF. Here the CDR3 DNA reads TGTGCCAGCATGGGAGGTTCCTACGAGCAGCACTTC.

This clonotype was counted a few times. The chain combines TRBV5-1 with TRBJ2-7, with 10 nucleotides matching TRBD1. This CDR3 region has 17 residues. Germline values: CDR1 SGHRS, CDR2 YFSETQ. The V gene end was trimmed by 0 bases and the J gene end by 5 bases; junction bases not matched to a gene: 11. The CDR3 reads CASSLGAPGQGIHEQYF. The CDR3 DNA reads TGCGCCAGCAGCTTGGGCGCTCCGGGACAGGGGATCCACGAGCAGTACTTC.

This clonotype was seen a few times. V is TRBV5-1 and J is TRBJ1-1; D is unclear. Germline assignment: CDR1 SGHRS and CDR2 YFSETQ. The CDR3 totals 15 residues. V shed 0 bases and J shed 4 bases, with 13 bases lying between them. The CDR3 reads CASSLDGGWGTEAFF. The CDR3 DNA reads TGCGCCAGCAGCTTGGATGGAGGTTGGGGCACTGAAGCTTTCTTT.

The V and J genes are TRBV7-6 and TRBJ2-7; D is perhaps TRBD2 (6 bases). The CDR3 has 14 amino acids. CDR1 is SGHVS, CDR2 FNYEAQ, per germline. The germline V and J ends were trimmed by 10 bases and 0 bases, with 16 bases remaining between them. CDR3 DNA sequence: TGTGCCAACCACCGCGGGACGTCCTCCTACGAGCAGTACTTC. Amino acid sequence: CANHRGTSSYEQYF.

The chain uses TRBV12-3 or TRBV12-4 and TRBJ2-1; 14 nucleotides align to TRBD2. The CDR3 has 15 residues. The V segment lost 5 bases and the J segment 8 bases; nucleotides outside the gene matches: 5. The CDR3 DNA sequence: TGTGCCAGCAGTCCGACTAGCGGGGGGGGGTATGAGCAGTTCTTC. Protein sequence: CASSPTSGGGYEQFF.